Here is one TCR beta chain with its context. Its cognate antigen is unknown. This entry belongs to a study of T cells expressing NK-cell markers. Findings of the study overall: More than five donors showed dominant NKG2C+ clonotypes comprising roughly 1.0-7.0% of their CD8+ T cells. These clonotypes, the leaders elsewhere, also led the CD3+CD56-NKG2C+ fraction in a handful of donors.

The CDR3 runs 14 residues. Each CDR3 protein gets one entry in TCRdb, which reprocessed the 5' RACE reads and gives no DNA. The clone table shows hundreds of thousands of distinct CDR3 sequences, with the ten largest holding over 4%. This TCR came from a man aged 18-69 years in good health. The chain recombines TRBV12-3 or TRBV12-4 with TRBJ1-4; the D call of TRBD1 rests on TCRdb alone, since no DNA is present to check it. The sample consisted of blood T cells: a sorted CD56 or NKG2C T cell subset, CD4+ or CD8+ T cells, or bulk PBMC T cells (not recorded which). The CDR3 reads CASSQGFGNEKLFF.